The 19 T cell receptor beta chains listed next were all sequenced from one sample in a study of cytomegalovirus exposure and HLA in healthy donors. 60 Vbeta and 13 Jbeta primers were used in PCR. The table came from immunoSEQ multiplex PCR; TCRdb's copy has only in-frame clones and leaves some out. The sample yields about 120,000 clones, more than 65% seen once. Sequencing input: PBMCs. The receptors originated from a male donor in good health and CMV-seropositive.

The CDR3 protein is CASSQEGATSGGDTQYF. CDR3 sequence (DNA): TGTGCCAGCAGCCAAGAGGGGGCGACTAGCGGGGGGGATACGCAGTATTTT. The chain links TRBV4-2 to TRBJ2-3; 13 bases align to TRBD2. This CDR3 has 17 amino acids. CDR1 and CDR2 (germline): LGHNA, YNFKEQ. V was pared by 0 bases and J by 6 bases, with 6 bases of the junction left unmatched.

The CDR3, as DNA: TGTGCCAGCAGTGCCCCCGAGCGGGGCGGGTATGAGCAGTTCTTC. This sequence encodes CASSAPERGGYEQFF. This sequence joins TRBV6-1 and TRBJ2-1; the match to TRBD2 covers 7 bases. The length of the CDR3 is 15 residues. Looked up from germline, CDR1 is MNHNS and CDR2 is SASEGT. V shed 4 bases, J shed 8 bases, and the junction held 11 bases outside the gene matches.

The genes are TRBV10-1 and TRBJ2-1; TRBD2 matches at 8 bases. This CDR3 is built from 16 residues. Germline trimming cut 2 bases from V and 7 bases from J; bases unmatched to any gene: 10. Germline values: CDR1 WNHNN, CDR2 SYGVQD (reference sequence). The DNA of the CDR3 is TGCGCCAGCAGTGAGCCGTTCAGCGGGAGTCGGAATGAGCAGTTCTTC. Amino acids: CASSEPFSGSRNEQFF.

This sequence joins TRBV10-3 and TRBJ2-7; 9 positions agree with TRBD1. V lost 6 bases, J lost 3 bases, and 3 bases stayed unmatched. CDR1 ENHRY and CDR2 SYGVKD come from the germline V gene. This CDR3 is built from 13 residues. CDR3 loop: CAISDRGFYEQYF. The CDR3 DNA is TGTGCCATCAGCGACAGGGGGTTCTACGAGCAGTACTTC.

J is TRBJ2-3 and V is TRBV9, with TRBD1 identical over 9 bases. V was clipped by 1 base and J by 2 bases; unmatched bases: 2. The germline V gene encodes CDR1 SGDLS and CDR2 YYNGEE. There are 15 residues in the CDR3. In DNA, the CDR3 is TGTGCCAGCAGCGTAAGGGACAGGGTCACAGATACGCAGTATTTT. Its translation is CASSVRDRVTDTQYF.

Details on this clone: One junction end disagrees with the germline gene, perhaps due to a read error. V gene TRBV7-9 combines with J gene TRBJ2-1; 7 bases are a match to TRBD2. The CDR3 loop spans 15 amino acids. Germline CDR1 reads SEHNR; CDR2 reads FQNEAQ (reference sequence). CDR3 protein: CSSSLWGGVANEQFF. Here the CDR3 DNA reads TGTTCCAGCAGCTTATGGGGAGGGGTAGCCAATGAGCAGTTCTTC.

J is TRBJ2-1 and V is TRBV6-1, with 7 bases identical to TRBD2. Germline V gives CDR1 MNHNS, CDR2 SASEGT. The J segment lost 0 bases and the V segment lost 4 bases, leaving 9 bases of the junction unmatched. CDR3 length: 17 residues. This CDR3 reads CASSGGGRTNSYNEQFF. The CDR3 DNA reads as TGTGCCAGCAGTGGGGGGGGACGGACGAACTCCTACAATGAGCAGTTCTTC.

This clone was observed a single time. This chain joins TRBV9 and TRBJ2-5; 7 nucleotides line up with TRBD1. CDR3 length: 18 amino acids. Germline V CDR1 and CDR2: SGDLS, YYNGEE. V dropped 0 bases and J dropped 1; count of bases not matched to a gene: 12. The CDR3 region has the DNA TGTGCCAGCAGCGTAGCTACGACAGGGTCATCAATCCAAGAGACCCAGTACTTC. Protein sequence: CASSVATTGSSIQETQYF.

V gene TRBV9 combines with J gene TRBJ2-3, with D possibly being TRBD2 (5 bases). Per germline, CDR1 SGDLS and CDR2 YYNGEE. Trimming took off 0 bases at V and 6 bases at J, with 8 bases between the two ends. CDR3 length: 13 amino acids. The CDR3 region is CASSVGGGDTQYF. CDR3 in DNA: TGTGCCAGCAGCGTAGGTGGCGGGGATACGCAGTATTTT. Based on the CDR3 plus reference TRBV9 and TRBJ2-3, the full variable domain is DSGVTQTPKHLITATGQRVTLRCSPRSGDLSVYWYQQSLDQGLQFLIQYYNGEERAKGNILERFSAQQFPDLHSELNLSSLELGDSALYFCASSVGGGDTQYFGPGTRLTVL.

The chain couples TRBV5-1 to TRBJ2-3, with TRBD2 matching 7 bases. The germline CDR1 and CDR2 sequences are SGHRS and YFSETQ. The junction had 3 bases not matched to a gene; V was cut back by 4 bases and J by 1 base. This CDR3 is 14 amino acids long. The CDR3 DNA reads TGCGCCAGCAGCACGAGCGGGGGCACAGATACGCAGTATTTT. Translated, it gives CASSTSGGTDTQYF.

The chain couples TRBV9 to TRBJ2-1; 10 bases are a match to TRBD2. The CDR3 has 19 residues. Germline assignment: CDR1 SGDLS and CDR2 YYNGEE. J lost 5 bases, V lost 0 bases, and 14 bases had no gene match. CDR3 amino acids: CASSVAPGLAAPRDNEQFF. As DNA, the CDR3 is TGTGCCAGCAGCGTAGCGCCTGGACTAGCGGCGCCAAGAGACAATGAGCAGTTCTTC.

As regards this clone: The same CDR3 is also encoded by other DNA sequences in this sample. CDR3 residues: CASSHTGGDSPLHF. DNA for the CDR3: TGTGCCAGCAGCCATACAGGGGGTGATTCACCCCTCCACTTT. The chain employs TRBV11-2 and TRBJ1-6; 8 bases match TRBD1. Germline values: CDR1 SGHAT, CDR2 FQNNGV. J gave up 8 bases and V 5 bases, and 5 bases lay outside the gene matches. The CDR3 is 14 amino acids.

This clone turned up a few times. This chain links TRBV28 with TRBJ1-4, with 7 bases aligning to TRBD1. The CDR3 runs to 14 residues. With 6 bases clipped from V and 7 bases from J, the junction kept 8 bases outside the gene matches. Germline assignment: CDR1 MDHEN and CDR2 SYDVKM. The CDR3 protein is CASRAGGISEKLFF. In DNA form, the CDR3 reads TGTGCCAGCAGAGCAGGGGGGATCAGTGAAAAACTGTTTTTT.

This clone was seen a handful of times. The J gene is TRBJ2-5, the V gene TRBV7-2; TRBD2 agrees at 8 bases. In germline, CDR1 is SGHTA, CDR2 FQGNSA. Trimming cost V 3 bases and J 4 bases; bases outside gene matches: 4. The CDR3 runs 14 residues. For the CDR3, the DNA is TGTGCCAGCAGCTTCAGCGGGAGTAGAGAGACCCAGTACTTC. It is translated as CASSFSGSRETQYF.

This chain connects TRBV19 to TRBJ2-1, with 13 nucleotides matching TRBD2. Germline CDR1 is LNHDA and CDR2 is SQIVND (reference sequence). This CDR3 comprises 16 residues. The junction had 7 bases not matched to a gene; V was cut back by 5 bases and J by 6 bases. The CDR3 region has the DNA TGTGCCAGTAGTGGACTAGCGGGAGACTCGTCCAATGAGCAGTTCTTC. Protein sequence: CASSGLAGDSSNEQFF.

CDR3: CSVRTGGADTQYF. The CDR3 nucleotides read TGCAGCGTGAGGACAGGGGGCGCAGATACGCAGTATTTT. V usage is TRBV29-1 and J usage is TRBJ2-3, with 11 bases matching TRBD1. There are 13 residues in the CDR3. CDR1 SQVTM and CDR2 ANQGSEA come from the germline V gene. The V and J ends lost 6 bases and 4 bases, in that order; junction bases with no gene match: 3.

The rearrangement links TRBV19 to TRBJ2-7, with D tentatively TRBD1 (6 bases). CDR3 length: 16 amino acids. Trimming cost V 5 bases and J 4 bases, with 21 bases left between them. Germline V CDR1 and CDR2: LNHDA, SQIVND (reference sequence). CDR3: CASSAEGGKGFYEQYF. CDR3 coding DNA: TGTGCCAGTAGTGCGGAAGGGGGTAAAGGTTTTTACGAGCAGTACTTC.

The CDR3 sequence is CASSLQTGSNEQFF. CDR3 DNA: TGTGCCAGCAGTTTACAGACAGGGTCCAATGAGCAGTTCTTC. This chain joins TRBV6-6 and TRBJ2-1; 7 bases agree with TRBD1. V shed 4 bases, J shed 6 bases, and the junction held 6 bases outside the gene matches. This CDR3 is built from 14 residues. Germline V CDR1 and CDR2: MNHNY, SVGAGI (reference sequence).

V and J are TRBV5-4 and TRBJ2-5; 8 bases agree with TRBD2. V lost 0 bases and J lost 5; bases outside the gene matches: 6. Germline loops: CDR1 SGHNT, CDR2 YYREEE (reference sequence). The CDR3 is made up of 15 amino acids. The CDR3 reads CASSLDGGAGETQYF. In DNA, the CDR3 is TGTGCCAGCAGCTTGGACGGGGGGGCGGGCGAGACCCAGTACTTC.